This T cell receptor beta chain appears in the sequencing data of a study of blood T cell repertoires in COVID-19. In the study overall: Acute and convalescent COVID-19 samples came from the United States, Italy and Spain. T cells, B-cell-depleted T cells, or PBMCs supplied cDNA or gDNA.

Original processing notes: Reference gene primer amplification gave nucleated cell count estimates. The method was immunoSEQ multiplex PCR; TCRdb's version includes in-frame clones alone and lacks a portion of them. V and J calls plus clone size are reproduced from that table; the DNA served to infer D and trimming. The sample has 150,000 to 200,000 clones, around nine tenths seen once. The CDR3 is made up of 15 amino acids. CDR1 is SGHVS, CDR2 FNYEAQ, per germline. Trimming took off 5 bases at V and 0 bases at J, with 11 bases between the two ends. This sequence originates from a man aged 40-49 years with acute or convalescent COVID-19. The chain has TRBV7-6 and TRBJ1-3; the D is unclear. The sequencing sample was made of peripheral blood. The CDR3 sequence is CASSPPGISGNTIYF. The CDR3 DNA reads TGTGCCAGCAGCCCACCGGGGATCTCTGGAAACACCATATATTTT.